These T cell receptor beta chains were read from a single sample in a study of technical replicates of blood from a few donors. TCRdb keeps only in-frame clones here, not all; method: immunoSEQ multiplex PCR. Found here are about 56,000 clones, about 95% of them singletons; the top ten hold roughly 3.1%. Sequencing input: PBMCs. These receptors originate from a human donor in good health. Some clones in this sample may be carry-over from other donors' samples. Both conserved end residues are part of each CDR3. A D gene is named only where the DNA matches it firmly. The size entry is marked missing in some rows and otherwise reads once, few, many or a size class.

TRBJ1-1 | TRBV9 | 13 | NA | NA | TGTGCCAGCAGCGTAGGGGGGCTCACTGAAGCTTTCTTT | CASSVGGLTEAFF
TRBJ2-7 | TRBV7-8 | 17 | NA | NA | TGTGCCAGCAGCTTATTGGCAAGACAGGTTAGCTCCTACGAGCAGTACTTC | CASSLLARQVSSYEQYF
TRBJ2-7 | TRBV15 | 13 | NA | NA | TGTGCCACCAGGGTGTCCAGTACCTACGAGCAGTACTTC | CATRVSSTYEQYF
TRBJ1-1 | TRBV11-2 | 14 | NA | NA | TGTGCCAGCAGCGAAACAGGGTGGACCACTGAAGCTTTCTTT | CASSETGWTTEAFF
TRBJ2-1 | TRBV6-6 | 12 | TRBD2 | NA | TGTGCCAGCAGTAGGCGGGGGGGAGAGCAGTTCTTC | CASSRRGGEQFF
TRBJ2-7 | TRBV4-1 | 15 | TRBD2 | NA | TGCGCCAGCAGCCAGGGCGGAGCGGGATTGAGAGAGCAGTACTTC | CASSQGGAGLREQYF
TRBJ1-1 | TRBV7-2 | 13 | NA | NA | TGTGCCAGCAGCCCACGGGTTGGTGAGGAGGCTTTCTTT | CASSPRVGEEAFF
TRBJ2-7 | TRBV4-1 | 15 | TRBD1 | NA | TGCGCCAGCAGCCAAGCAACAGGGGTCCCCCACGAGCAGTACTTC | CASSQATGVPHEQYF
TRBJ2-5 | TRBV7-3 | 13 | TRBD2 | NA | TGTGCCAGCAGCCAACTAGCGGCCGAGACCCAGTACTTC | CASSQLAAETQYF
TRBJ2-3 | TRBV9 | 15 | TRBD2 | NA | TGTGCCAGCAGCGTAGCGGGGGGGCCGGCAGATACGCAGTATTTT | CASSVAGGPADTQYF
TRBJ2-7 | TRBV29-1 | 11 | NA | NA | TGCAGCGTTTATGAGGGCTACGAGCAGTACTTC | CSVYEGYEQYF
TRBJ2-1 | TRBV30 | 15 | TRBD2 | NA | TGTGCCTGGAGTGTCCGGGGGGGCTCCTACAATGAGCAGTTCTTC | CAWSVRGGSYNEQFF
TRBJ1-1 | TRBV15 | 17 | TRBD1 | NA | TGTGCCACCAGCCCCCGGACAGGGGAGTCATGGGACACTGAAGCTTTCTTT | CATSPRTGESWDTEAFF
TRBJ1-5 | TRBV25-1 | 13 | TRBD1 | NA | TGTGCCAGCAGTGGACAGGGTTTGCAGCCCCAGCATTTT | CASSGQGLQPQHF
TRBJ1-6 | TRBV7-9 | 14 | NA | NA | TGTGCCAGCAGTTCGACTAGCGATAATTCACCCCTCCACTTT | CASSSTSDNSPLHF
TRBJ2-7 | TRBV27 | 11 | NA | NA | TGTGCCAGCAGCAGAGGCTACGAGCAGTACTTC | CASSRGYEQYF
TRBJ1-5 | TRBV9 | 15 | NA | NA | TGTGCCAGCAGCGCGGGGTCGGGGAGCAATCAGCCCCAGCATTTT | CASSAGSGSNQPQHF
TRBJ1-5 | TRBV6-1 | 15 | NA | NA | TGTGCCAGCAGTGAACCGGGGGGTTGGGATCAGCCCCAGCATTTT | CASSEPGGWDQPQHF
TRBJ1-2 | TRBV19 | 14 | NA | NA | TGTGCCAGTAGTTTACGACAGACCGTGACGGGCTACACCTTC | CASSLRQTVTGYTF
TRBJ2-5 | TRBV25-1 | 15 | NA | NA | TGTGCCAGCAGTGAATATGGGCAGGGCCGGGAGACCCAGTACTTC | CASSEYGQGRETQYF
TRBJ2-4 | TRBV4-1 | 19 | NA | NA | TGCGCCAGCAGCCAAGCAGCGGTTGCGAGCCTTCTAGCCAAAAACATTCAGTACTTC | CASSQAAVASLLAKNIQYF
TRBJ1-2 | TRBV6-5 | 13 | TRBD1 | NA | TGTGCCAGCAGCCGCCGGGACAGCTACGGCTACACCTTC | CASSRRDSYGYTF
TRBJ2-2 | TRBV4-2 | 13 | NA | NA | TGTGCCAGCAGCTCTTCTACGGCCGGGGAGCTGTTTTTT | CASSSSTAGELFF
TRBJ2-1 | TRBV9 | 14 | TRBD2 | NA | TGTGCCAGCAGCGAGCGGGGGGGGGACAATGAGCAGTTCTTC | CASSERGGDNEQFF
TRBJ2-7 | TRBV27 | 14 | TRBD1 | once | TGTGCCAGCAGTCCGCGGGACAGGGTTTACGAGCAGTACTTC | CASSPRDRVYEQYF
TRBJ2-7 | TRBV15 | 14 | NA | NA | TGTGCCACCAGCAGAGACAGGGGAGTCCACGAGCAGTACTTC | CATSRDRGVHEQYF
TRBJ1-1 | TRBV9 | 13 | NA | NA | TGTGCCAGCAGCACTGATGGCCGGGGAGTTGCTTTCTTT | CASSTDGRGVAFF
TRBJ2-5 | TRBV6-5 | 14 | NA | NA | TGTGCCAGCAGTTACGGTTTCCTAGTAGAGACCCAGTACTTC | CASSYGFLVETQYF
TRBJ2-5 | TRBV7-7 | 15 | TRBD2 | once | TGTGCCAGCAGCCCCTCGGGCGGGGGTCAAGAGACCCAGTACTTC | CASSPSGGGQETQYF
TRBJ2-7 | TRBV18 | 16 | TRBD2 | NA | TGTGCCAGCTCACCCAGGCTAGCGGGAGGGCCCAACGAGCAGTACTTC | CASSPRLAGGPNEQYF
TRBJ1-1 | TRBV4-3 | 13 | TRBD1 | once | TGCGCCAGCAGCCAGCCGGGACAGGGTGAAGCTTTCTTT | CASSQPGQGEAFF
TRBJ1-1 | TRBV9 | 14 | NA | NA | TGTGCCAGCAGCCCCCCGTCGGGAGGCACTGAAGCTTTCTTT | CASSPPSGGTEAFF
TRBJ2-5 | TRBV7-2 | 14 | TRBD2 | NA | TGTGCCAGCACCTACGGACTAGCATATGAGACCCAGTACTTC | CASTYGLAYETQYF
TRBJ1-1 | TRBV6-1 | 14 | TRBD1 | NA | TGTGCCAGCAGTGAACAGGGGGCGAACACTGAAGCTTTCTTT | CASSEQGANTEAFF
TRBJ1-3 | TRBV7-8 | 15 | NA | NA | TGTGCCAGCATCGAAACGGGGGGCCAAGGAAACACCATATATTTT | CASIETGGQGNTIYF
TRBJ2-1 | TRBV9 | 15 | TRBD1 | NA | TGTGCCAGCAGCGCAGACAGGGGCTCCTACAATGAGCAGTTCTTC | CASSADRGSYNEQFF